This T cell receptor (beta chain) emerged from a study of shared T cell receptors in the human thymus. The table came from immunoSEQ multiplex PCR; TCRdb's copy has only in-frame clones and leaves some out. The sample has 650,000 to 950,000 clones; over 75% are singletons. The same data also went into a second study, on human thymus T cells.

Sequenced input: thymocytes. The clonotype was recovered from a girl under three years old with a congenital heart defect.

In DNA, the CDR3 is TGTGCCAGCAGCCATACCCACAGGGGGCGCGCAGATACGCAGTATTTT. Translating it yields CASSHTHRGRADTQYF. V and J are TRBV5-4 and TRBJ2-3, with 9 nucleotides matching TRBD1. Germline loops: CDR1 SGHNT, CDR2 YYREEE (reference sequence). This CDR3 contains 16 residues. After removal of 4 bases from V and 4 bases from J, the junction contained 10 bases not matched to a gene.